The 15 T cell receptor beta chains below all came from one sample that was sequenced in a study of shared T cell receptors in the human thymus. Sequencing used immunoSEQ multiplex PCR; TCRdb keeps in-frame clones, though not all of them. The sample holds roughly 410,000 clones; more than 85% are singletons and the top ten take approximately 0.02%. The specimen was thymocytes. The receptors originated from a human donor.

The chain recombines TRBV28 with TRBJ2-3, with 10 bases fitting TRBD2. The CDR3 is 15 residues long. The V segment lost 2 bases and the J segment 6 bases; nucleotides outside the gene matches: 5. The germline CDR1 and CDR2 sequences are MDHEN and SYDVKM. CDR3 loop: CASSLRAGGLDTQYF. The CDR3 region has the DNA TGTGCCAGCAGTTTACGAGCGGGAGGGCTGGATACGCAGTATTTT.

This clone has more than one count but fewer than ten. Germline is not matched at one junction end, which may reflect a read error. This chain links TRBV14 with TRBJ2-1; 8 bases are a match to TRBD2. CDR1 and CDR2 from the germline V gene are SGHDN and FVKESK. The CDR3 sequence is 14 residues long. The CDR3 DNA reads as TGTGCCAGCACGGGAGGGGAGGCCTACAGTGAGCAGTTCTTC. Protein sequence: CASTGGEAYSEQFF.

The chain couples TRBV19 to TRBJ1-2; 7 bases fit TRBD1. This CDR3 is 17 amino acids long. Germline loops: CDR1 LNHDA, CDR2 SQIVND (reference sequence). J gave up 4 bases and V 5 bases, and 16 bases lay outside the gene matches. The CDR3 DNA reads as TGTGCCAGTAGTGTCGCCGCCTCGACAGGGCTAATCTATGGCTACACCTTC. Protein product: CASSVAASTGLIYGYTF.

V and J are TRBV28 and TRBJ2-3, with TRBD2 matching 10 bases. CDR1 MDHEN and CDR2 SYDVKM come from the germline V gene. This CDR3 is built from 15 residues. V was pared by 9 bases and J by 2 bases, with 8 bases of the junction left unmatched. The CDR3 is CASSSGRHSTDTQYF. The CDR3 bases are TGTGCCAGTTCTAGCGGGAGACATTCCACAGATACGCAGTATTTT.

The chain has TRBV6-5 and TRBJ2-7; the D is unclear. Trimming took off 0 bases at V and 6 bases at J, with 12 bases between the two ends. Germline V CDR1 and CDR2: MNHEY, SVGAGI. The CDR3 length is 14 residues. As DNA, the CDR3 is TGTGCCAGCAGTTACTCTAAGGGCGGCAGCGAGCAGTACTTC. This translates into CASSYSKGGSEQYF.

Here the CDR3 DNA reads TGTGCCAGCAGCTTAATGGGATTCAGCGGGAGGTACCACAATGAGCAGTTCTTC. As protein: CASSLMGFSGRYHNEQFF. This sequence joins TRBV7-2 and TRBJ2-1; 9 bases fit TRBD2. With V trimmed by 2 bases and J by 5 bases, 13 bases remained unmatched. This CDR3 is built from 18 residues. The germline CDR1 and CDR2 sequences are SGHTA and FQGNSA.

The chain combines TRBV20-1 with TRBJ1-2; unclear D gene. The CDR3 contains 11 residues. V lost 0 bases to trimming and J lost 7 bases, with 6 bases between them. Germline assignment: CDR1 DFQATT and CDR2 SNEGSKA (reference sequence). The CDR3 reads CSAREGSGYTF. The CDR3 DNA reads as TGCAGTGCTAGAGAGGGGTCTGGCTACACCTTC.

This clone occurred once. This rearrangement joins TRBV27 to TRBJ1-2; possible D gene TRBD1, 5 bases. Germline V gives CDR1 MNHEY, CDR2 SMNVEV (reference sequence). The CDR3 has 16 residues. V was shortened by 3 bases and J by 4 bases, with 18 bases between the two germline ends. The CDR3 loop is CASSFWTPARGYGYTF. The DNA for the CDR3 is TGTGCCAGCAGTTTTTGGACACCCGCCCGAGGCTATGGCTACACCTTC.

The CDR3 loop is CATRLGAQYF. The CDR3 DNA reads TGTGCCACCCGACTAGGGGCGCAGTATTTT. This sequence joins TRBV6-1 and TRBJ2-3; TRBD2 might be the D (6 bases). V gave up 10 bases and J gave up 10 bases, with 12 bases separating them. The CDR3 covers 10 residues. Per the germline V gene, CDR1 is MNHNS and CDR2 is SASEGT.

This clone was seen once. The chain combines TRBV4-1 with TRBJ2-1; TRBD2 matches at 8 bases. V lost 6 bases, J lost 6 bases, and 13 bases stayed unmatched. CDR1 and CDR2 from the germline V gene are MGHRA and YSYEKL. This CDR3 has 16 residues. The CDR3 here is CASRARSSGSINEQFF. The CDR3 region has the DNA TGCGCCAGCAGGGCCCGTAGCAGCGGGAGCATCAATGAGCAGTTCTTC.

The chain links TRBV6-1 to TRBJ2-7; 9 bases match TRBD1. Germline V gene data show CDR1 as MNHNS and CDR2 as SASEGT. There are 14 residues in the CDR3. V lost 4 bases to trimming and J lost 5 bases; unmatched junction nucleotides: 6. The CDR3 coding sequence is TGTGCCAGCAGTGGGGGGACAGGGAGGGACGAGCAGTACTTC. It yields the protein CASSGGTGRDEQYF.

This clone was seen only once. The chain combines TRBV6-1 with TRBJ2-7; 8 bases are shared with TRBD1. Trimming at V came to 6 bases and at J to 0 bases, leaving 4 bases not matched to a gene. CDR3 length: 14 amino acids. Germline assignment: CDR1 MNHNS and CDR2 SASEGT. CDR3: CASREGQDSYEQYF. As DNA, the CDR3 is TGTGCCAGCAGGGAGGGACAGGACTCCTACGAGCAGTACTTC.

The chain has TRBV9 and TRBJ2-7; 8 nucleotides align to TRBD1. This CDR3 comprises 14 residues. Per the germline V gene, CDR1 is SGDLS and CDR2 is YYNGEE. The V segment lost 3 bases and the J segment 2 bases; nucleotides outside the gene matches: 4. DNA of the CDR3: TGTGCCAGCAGCGCGGACAGGGACCCCTACGAGCAGTACTTC. This encodes CASSADRDPYEQYF.

The chain is built from TRBV4-1 and TRBJ2-1; 8 nucleotides agree with TRBD1. The V segment lost 4 bases and the J segment 2 bases; nucleotides outside the gene matches: 16. The CDR3 runs 19 residues. Germline CDR1 MGHRA, CDR2 YSYEKL. The CDR3 DNA sequence: TGCGCCAGCAGCCGACGTAGGACAGGGCCTCATTGGACCTACAATGAGCAGTTCTTC. Amino acid sequence: CASSRRRTGPHWTYNEQFF.

The rearrangement joins TRBV9 to TRBJ2-3; either TRBD1 or TRBD2 may fit D (5 bases each). Looked up from germline, CDR1 is SGDLS and CDR2 is YYNGEE. CDR3 length equals 16 residues. V lost 7 bases, J lost 4 bases, and 22 bases lay in between. The CDR3 protein is CASEGPASQGADTQYF. For the CDR3, the DNA is TGTGCCAGCGAGGGCCCGGCCTCTCAGGGTGCAGATACGCAGTATTTT.